This is a list of T cell receptor beta chains from one sample in a study of breast tumors, draining lymph nodes, adjacent tissues. MiXCR, applied by TCRdb to the multiplex PCR reads, yields one record per CDR3 protein. The sample lists hundreds of thousands of distinct CDR3 sequences, 32% occurring once. The specimen was axillary lymph node tissue. The receptors originated from a female donor with breast cancer. Some clones in this sample may be carry-over from other donors' samples. Each CDR3 is given with its conserved first and last residue. Each record gives: J gene, clone size, D gene, V gene, CDR3 DNA, CDR3 protein. D genes are given only for firm matches. Expanded clones get a size class; other rows say once, few or many, or leave the size out.

>TRBJ1-1|few|NA|TRBV14
TGTGCCAGCAGCCCGCTCGGGGTAAACCCTGAAGCTTTCTTT
CASSPLGVNPEAFF
>TRBJ1-1|NA|TRBD1|TRBV20-1
TGCAGTGCTAGACCGGGACAGCCTTTAGCGGGAGCTTTCTTT
CSARPGQPLAGAFF
>TRBJ2-6|NA|TRBD1|TRBV27
TGTGCCAGCAGTCTAAGGGACAGGGGAGGTTCTGGGGCCAACGTCCTGACTTTC
CASSLRDRGGSGANVLTF
>TRBJ2-4|NA|NA|TRBV6-1
TGTGCCAGCAGTGGGGGGGACACGGGCGGTATGGACATTCAGTACTTC
CASSGGDTGGMDIQYF
>TRBJ2-3|once|TRBD1|TRBV9
TGTGCCAGCAGTAGACAGGGGGCGATAGGAGATACGCAGTATTTT
CASSRQGAIGDTQYF
>TRBJ2-6|NA|NA|TRBV7-2
TGTGCCAGCAGCTTAAAAGCCCCAAGGACGTACTCTGGGGCCAACGTCCTGACTTTC
CASSLKAPRTYSGANVLTF
>TRBJ1-5|many|NA|TRBV20-1
TGCAGTGCTAGAGATTTGGCAGGGAACCAGCCCCAGCATTTT
CSARDLAGNQPQHF
>TRBJ1-4|once|NA|TRBV5-6
TGTGCCAGCAGCCTGACAACAGGGTTGGAAGAAAAACTGTTTTTT
CASSLTTGLEEKLFF
>TRBJ2-1|many|TRBD2|TRBV5-1
TGCGCCAGCAGCTTGGTGGCGGGAGGGCCCTCCAATGAGCAGTTCTTC
CASSLVAGGPSNEQFF
>TRBJ2-1|many|NA|TRBV19
TGTGCCAGTAGTATAACGTACTACAATGAGCAGTTCTTC
CASSITYYNEQFF
>TRBJ1-4|many|NA|TRBV19
TGTGCCAGTAGTATAGATCGGTCAAAACTGTTTTTT
CASSIDRSKLFF
>TRBJ1-1|few|NA|TRBV29-1
TGCAGCACCCAGCGGACCGCCATGAACACTGAAGCTTTCTTT
CSTQRTAMNTEAFF
>TRBJ2-3|NA|TRBD2|TRBV20-1
TGCAGTGCTAGAGACGGGAGGGGTTCCACAGATACGCAGTATTTT
CSARDGRGSTDTQYF
>TRBJ2-7|many|NA|TRBV5-1
TGCGCCAGCAGCACCCGGGACTGGGACTACGAGCAGTACTTC
CASSTRDWDYEQYF
>TRBJ1-1|NA|NA|TRBV11-2
TGTGCCAGCAGCTCGTATGGACTAGCGGATGAAGCTTTCTTT
CASSSYGLADEAFF
>TRBJ2-1|few|NA|TRBV12-3/TRBV12-4
TGTGCCAGCTCAAGCCGGGACTTCACTAGGAATGAGCAGTTCTTC
CASSSRDFTRNEQFF
>TRBJ1-2|many|TRBD1|TRBV20-1
TGCAGGGGACAGGGGACCAACTATGGCTACACCTTC
CRGQGTNYGYTF
>TRBJ2-1|many|TRBD2|TRBV11-2
TGTGCCAGCAGCGAGAGACTAGCGGGCAATGAGCAGTTCTTC
CASSERLAGNEQFF
>TRBJ2-7|many|TRBD1|TRBV12-5
TGTGCTAGTGGTTTGGACCTTGGGACAGGGGGCTATTACGAGCAGTACTTC
CASGLDLGTGGYYEQYF
>TRBJ1-6|NA|NA|TRBV5-1
TGCGCCAGCAGCTTGAGACTTCAGGGTAATTCACCCCTCCACTTT
CASSLRLQGNSPLHF